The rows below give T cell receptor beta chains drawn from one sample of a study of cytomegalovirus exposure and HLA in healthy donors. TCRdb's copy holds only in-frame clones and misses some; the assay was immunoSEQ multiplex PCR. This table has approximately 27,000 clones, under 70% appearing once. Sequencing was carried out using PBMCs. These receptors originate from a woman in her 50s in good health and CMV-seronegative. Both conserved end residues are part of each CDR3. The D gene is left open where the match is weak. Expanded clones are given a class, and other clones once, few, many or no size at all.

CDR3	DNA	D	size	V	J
CASSSLSGRAYEQYF	TGTGCCAGCAGTTCCCTTAGCGGGAGGGCCTACGAGCAGTACTTC	TRBD2	once	TRBV6-5	TRBJ2-7
CASSQGDRGRADTQYF	TGTGCCAGCAGCCAGGGGGACAGGGGGCGTGCAGATACGCAGTATTTT	TRBD1	few	TRBV14	TRBJ2-3
CASSPRLNYGYTF	TGTGCCAGCAGTCCCAGGCTTAACTATGGCTACACCTTC	.	.	TRBV6-5	TRBJ1-2
CATSRGGADEQFF	TGTGCCACCAGCAGAGGAGGAGCCGATGAGCAGTTCTTC	.	few	TRBV15	TRBJ2-1
CSVRLAIGELFF	TGCAGCGTAAGGCTAGCAATCGGGGAGCTGTTTTTT	.	.	TRBV29-1	TRBJ2-2
CASSLRVDTEAFF	TGTGCCAGCAGCTTAAGAGTGGACACTGAAGCTTTCTTT	.	.	TRBV7-3	TRBJ1-1
CASSLRTSGVRNNEQFF	TGCGCCAGCAGCCTTCGGACTAGCGGGGTTCGTAACAATGAGCAGTTCTTC	TRBD2	.	TRBV4-1	TRBJ2-1
CASSYGTGFRINF	TGTGCCAGCAGTTACGGGACAGGGTTCCGGATCAATTTT	TRBD1	.	TRBV6-5	TRBJ2-3
CASSTTPGYGRTDTQYF	TGCGCCAGCAGCACCACCCCAGGTTATGGCCGCACAGATACGCAGTATTTT	.	.	TRBV5-1	TRBJ2-3
CASSPRAVQETQYF	TGTGCCAGCTCACCACGCGCGGTACAAGAGACCCAGTACTTC	.	few	TRBV18	TRBJ2-5
CASSLYGNTEAFF	TGTGCCAGCAGCTTATACGGGAACACTGAAGCTTTCTTT	.	.	TRBV7-9	TRBJ1-1
CASSFMVREVTDTQYF	TGTGCCAGCAGCTTTATGGTGCGGGAGGTTACAGATACGCAGTATTTT	TRBD2	.	TRBV5-4	TRBJ2-3
CASRPTGADTQYF	TGCGCCAGCAGGCCCACCGGAGCAGATACGCAGTATTTT	.	.	TRBV5-1	TRBJ2-3
CASSIIGDRYRKLFF	TGTGCCAGTAGTATTATTGGGGACAGGTACAGGAAACTGTTTTTT	TRBD1	few	TRBV19	TRBJ1-4
CASSVDRGDSYTF	TGTGCCAGCAGTGTCGACAGGGGGGATAGCTACACCTTC	TRBD1	once	TRBV6-1	TRBJ1-2
CASSEGLAGGTGYQETQYF	TGTGCCAGCAGTGAAGGACTAGCGGGAGGGACTGGTTACCAAGAGACCCAGTACTTC	TRBD2	.	TRBV2	TRBJ2-5
CASSPRGILQETQYF	TGTGCCAGCAGCCCGCGGGGGATCCTACAAGAGACCCAGTACTTC	TRBD2	.	TRBV9	TRBJ2-5
CASRKGDSGANVLTF	TGCGCCAGCAGGAAAGGGGACTCTGGGGCCAACGTCCTGACTTTC	.	few	TRBV4-1	TRBJ2-6
CASRSDSSGNTIYF	TGTGCCAGCAGGAGCGACAGCTCTGGAAACACCATATATTTT	.	.	TRBV6-1	TRBJ1-3
CASTHRDRANTEAFF	TGTGCCAGCACCCACCGGGACAGGGCTAACACTGAAGCTTTCTTT	TRBD1	.	TRBV6-5	TRBJ1-1
CASSLRQGPTEAFF	TGCGCCAGCAGCTTGCGACAGGGACCCACTGAAGCTTTCTTT	TRBD1	.	TRBV5-1	TRBJ1-1
CASSLGFASGYNEQFF	TGTGCCAGCAGCTTAGGGTTCGCTAGCGGGTACAATGAGCAGTTCTTC	TRBD2	.	TRBV7-6	TRBJ2-1